The clone carrying this T cell receptor (beta chain) was detected only once. No antigen is known for it. Amplification used 60 Vbeta primers and 13 Jbeta primers. Profiling relied on immunoSEQ multiplex PCR, and the TCRdb table lists in-frame clones only, not all of them. The sample includes fewer than 250,000 clones, around 80% of them seen just once. Nominally healthy donors were sampled, though unrecorded immune exposures were likely. The sample originates from a study of cytomegalovirus exposure and HLA in healthy donors. General study results and limits: In a later analysis, across HLA loci, associated TCR counts were highest for DRB1, lowest for HLA-C. As was reported, the HLA-A and HLA-B alleles of most subjects were accurately predicted from TCR beta sequences.

CDR1 is MDHEN, CDR2 SYDVKM, per germline. The CDR3 has 15 residues. V lost 7 bases and J lost 2; bases outside the gene matches: 9. The chain couples TRBV28 to TRBJ2-7, with 9 bases matching TRBD2. The receptor was isolated from a young man in good health and CMV-seronegative. What was sequenced was PBMCs. CDR3 sequence (DNA): TGTGCCAGCATCACTAGCGGGCAGACCCCCTACGAGCAGTACTTC. This encodes CASITSGQTPYEQYF.